The 13 T cell receptor beta chains below were found in one sample sequenced in a study of blood T cell repertoires in COVID-19. Assay: immunoSEQ multiplex PCR; the TCRdb copy retains only in-frame clones and omits some. The sample consists of some 190,000 clones, around 90% of them appearing once. Sequencing used peripheral blood. The source of these receptors is a man younger than 35 with active or convalescent COVID-19.

The V gene is TRBV4-2, the J gene TRBJ2-2; the match to TRBD2 covers 13 bases. Losses at the gene ends were 5 bases for V and 6 bases for J; bases not matched to a gene: 6. The V gene's germline CDR1 is LGHNA and CDR2 YNFKEQ. The CDR3 consists of 16 residues. CDR3 coding DNA: TGTGCCAGCAGCGTAAGACTAGCGGGAGGTTCCGGGGAGCTGTTTTTT. Encoded protein: CASSVRLAGGSGELFF.

The chain combines TRBV6-5 with TRBJ1-5; no reliable D call. Looked up from germline, CDR1 is MNHEY and CDR2 is SVGAGI. The germline V and J ends were trimmed by 6 bases and 1 base, with 7 bases remaining between them. The CDR3 runs to 13 residues. The CDR3 is CASRGRSNQPQHF. CDR3 bases: TGTGCCAGCAGAGGGAGAAGCAATCAGCCCCAGCATTTT.

This sequence joins TRBV5-4 and TRBJ2-1, with no clear D. Germline V gives CDR1 SGHNT, CDR2 YYREEE (reference sequence). V lost 2 bases to trimming and J lost 5 bases, with 11 bases between them. CDR3 length equals 14 residues. CDR3 coding DNA: TGTGCCAGCAGCTTTGGAGTAGGCGACAATGAGCAGTTCTTC. Protein sequence: CASSFGVGDNEQFF.

This clone was picked up one time. V gene TRBV9 combines with J gene TRBJ2-7, with 7 nucleotides matching TRBD2. Trimming at V came to 1 base and at J to 3 bases, leaving 7 bases not matched to a gene. The CDR3 has 15 residues. The V gene's germline CDR1 is SGDLS and CDR2 YYNGEE. CDR3 residues: CASSVSGGKNYEQYF. The CDR3 DNA sequence: TGTGCCAGCAGCGTATCGGGGGGAAAAAACTACGAGCAGTACTTC.

The genes are TRBV29-1 and TRBJ1-2; tentative D call: TRBD1 (5 bases). CDR1 and CDR2 from the germline V gene are SQVTM and ANQGSEA. Trimming stripped 6 bases from V and 4 bases from J, with 12 bases between. This CDR3 has 12 amino acids. The CDR3: CSVTREAYGYTF. The DNA of the CDR3 is TGCAGCGTCACCAGGGAGGCCTATGGCTACACCTTC.

The chain carries TRBV2 and TRBJ1-1, with 9 bases identical to TRBD1. J was trimmed by 3 bases and V by 8 bases; bases with no gene match: 13. Germline-derived CDR1 and CDR2 are SNHLY and FYNNEI. The CDR3 has 16 residues. Written as DNA, the CDR3 is TGTGCCAGCTTTACATCCGGGACAGGGTCAGACACTGAAGCTTTCTTT. This translates into CASFTSGTGSDTEAFF.

This chain joins TRBV10-1 and TRBJ2-1, with TRBD2 identical over 9 bases. The junction had 3 bases not matched to a gene; V was cut back by 4 bases and J by 5 bases. The CDR3 has 14 amino acids. CDR1 is WNHNN, CDR2 SYGVQD, per germline (reference sequence). CDR3 DNA sequence: TGCGCCAGCAGTGGCGGGAGGGCAGACAATGAGCAGTTCTTC. It specifies CASSGGRADNEQFF.

The V gene is TRBV6-5, the J gene TRBJ2-1; 7 bases are shared with TRBD1. After removal of 6 bases from V and 9 bases from J, the junction contained 14 bases not matched to a gene. The germline gives CDR1 MNHEY, CDR2 SVGAGI. This CDR3 spans 15 amino acids. CDR3 nucleotide sequence: TGTGCCAGCAGCCAGGGAAAGGGGGCTTGGGGTGAGCAGTTCTTC. Translation: CASSQGKGAWGEQFF.

The gene calls are TRBV11-2 and TRBJ2-3, with 15 bases fitting TRBD2. The CDR3 covers 15 residues. Germline loops: CDR1 SGHAT, CDR2 FQNNGV. With 4 bases clipped from V and 9 bases from J, the junction kept 5 bases outside the gene matches. CDR3 DNA sequence: TGTGCCAGCAGCTACGGACTAGCGGGAGGGCGGACGCAGTATTTT. Protein: CASSYGLAGGRTQYF.

This chain connects TRBV28 to TRBJ2-7; D is unresolved. The CDR3 has 12 residues. Germline assignment: CDR1 MDHEN and CDR2 SYDVKM. V was pared by 2 bases and J by 6 bases, with 8 bases between. This CDR3 reads CASSLAVGEQYF. CDR3 DNA: TGTGCCAGCAGTTTAGCGGTCGGCGAGCAGTACTTC.

The chain uses TRBV5-5 and TRBJ2-7; TRBD2 is a possible D gene (6 bases). V was pared by 4 bases and J by 6 bases, with 11 bases between. The CDR3 is 12 amino acids. The germline V gene has CDR1 SGHKS and CDR2 YYEKEE (reference sequence). The CDR3 sequence is CASSPRGGEQYF. Here the CDR3 DNA reads TGTGCCAGCAGCCCGCGGGGTGGCGAGCAGTACTTC.

V and J are TRBV9 and TRBJ2-2; D unclear. Germline V gene sequence: CDR1 SGDLS, CDR2 YYNGEE. Trimming cost V 4 bases and J 5 bases, with 12 bases left between them. CDR3 length equals 14 residues. Here the CDR3 reads CASSLSFTTGELFF. For the CDR3, the DNA is TGTGCCAGCAGCCTAAGCTTCACTACCGGGGAGCTGTTTTTT.

The chain links TRBV29-1 to TRBJ2-3; 7 bases are a match to TRBD2. J was trimmed by 0 bases and V by 4 bases; bases with no gene match: 7. The CDR3 runs 15 residues. Germline V gene lookup returns CDR1 SQVTM and CDR2 ANQGSEA. CDR3 region: CSVAFGRLSTDTQYF. CDR3 bases: TGCAGCGTTGCGTTCGGGAGGCTTAGCACAGATACGCAGTATTTT.